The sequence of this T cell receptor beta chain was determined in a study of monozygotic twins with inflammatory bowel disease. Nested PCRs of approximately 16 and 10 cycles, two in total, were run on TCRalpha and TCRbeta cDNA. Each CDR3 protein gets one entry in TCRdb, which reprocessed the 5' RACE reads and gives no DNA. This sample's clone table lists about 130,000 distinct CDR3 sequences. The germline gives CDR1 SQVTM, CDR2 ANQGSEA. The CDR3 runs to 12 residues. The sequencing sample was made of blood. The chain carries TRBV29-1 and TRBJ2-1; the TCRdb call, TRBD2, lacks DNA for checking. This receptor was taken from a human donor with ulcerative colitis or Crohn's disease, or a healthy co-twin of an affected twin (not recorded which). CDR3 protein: CSVEERLAEQFF.